This note documents a single T cell receptor (beta chain) sequence. The entry originates in a study of blood T cell repertoires in COVID-19. Profiled with immunoSEQ multiplex PCR; TCRdb holds only in-frame clones, not every one. This sample has tens of thousands of clones, with over 75% found just once. The TCR sequence derives from a human donor in a cohort sampled during active COVID-19. The donor label of this sample is uncertain. The specimen sequenced was peripheral blood.

The CDR3 here is CASSQTGGGTEAFF. The DNA for the CDR3 is TGTGCCAGCAGCCAGACAGGGGGCGGCACTGAAGCTTTCTTT. V is TRBV7-2 and J is TRBJ1-1; TRBD1 agrees at 10 bases. The CDR3 spans 14 residues. Trimming cost V 5 bases and J 4 bases; bases outside gene matches: 4. The germline V gene encodes CDR1 SGHTA and CDR2 FQGNSA.